A selection of T cell receptor beta chains follows, all from one sample in a study of cytomegalovirus exposure and HLA in healthy donors. Clones were sequenced by immunoSEQ multiplex PCR, and TCRdb holds only the in-frame ones, with some missing. Here the sample spans around 77,000 clones, 70% to 80% being singletons. Sequenced sample: PBMCs. These TCRs come from a man aged 35 to 55 in good health and CMV-seronegative. The CDR3 runs from the conserved cysteine through the conserved F or W. Each record gives: J gene, clone size, V gene, D gene, CDR3 DNA, CDR3 protein. A D gene is named only where the DNA matches it firmly. For some rows the clone size is stated as once, few or many, or as a class when expanded; others skip it.

J: TRBJ2-5
size: NA
V: TRBV5-4
D: NA
DNA: TGTGCCAGCAGCGGGGGTGGAGCGGGCCAAGAGACCCAGTACTTC
CDR3: CASSGGGAGQETQYF

J: TRBJ1-5
size: NA
V: TRBV7-9
D: TRBD1
DNA: TGTTCCAGCAGCGGAGGGACAGGGCGTCAGCCCCAGCATTTT
CDR3: CSSSGGTGRQPQHF

J: TRBJ1-5
size: once
V: TRBV28
D: NA
DNA: TGTGCCAGCAGGACAGGAAGCAATCAGCCCCAGCATTTT
CDR3: CASRTGSNQPQHF

J: TRBJ1-3
size: NA
V: TRBV4-2
D: NA
DNA: TGTGCCAGCAGCCAAGAATTCTTCTCTGGAAACACCATATATTTT
CDR3: CASSQEFFSGNTIYF

J: TRBJ2-3
size: NA
V: TRBV5-1
D: NA
DNA: TGCGCCAGCAGCCTGGGGGGCCGGGATACGCAGTATTTT
CDR3: CASSLGGRDTQYF

J: TRBJ1-1
size: few
V: TRBV5-4
D: TRBD1
DNA: TGTGCCAGCAGCTTGGACAGGGGCAACACTGAAGCTTTCTTT
CDR3: CASSLDRGNTEAFF

J: TRBJ1-3
size: NA
V: TRBV5-4
D: NA
DNA: TGTGCCAGCAGCTGGGGGGGCAGTACCTCTGGAAACACCATATATTTT
CDR3: CASSWGGSTSGNTIYF

J: TRBJ1-6
size: NA
V: TRBV14
D: TRBD1
DNA: TGTGCCAGCAGCGTATACAGGGGAGTGTCACCCCTCCACTTT
CDR3: CASSVYRGVSPLHF

J: TRBJ2-7
size: NA
V: TRBV7-8
D: NA
DNA: TGTGCCAGCAGCTCAAGGAGCCTCTACGAGCAGTACTTC
CDR3: CASSSRSLYEQYF

J: TRBJ1-3
size: NA
V: TRBV5-1
D: TRBD1
DNA: TGCGCCAGCAGCAGAACAGGGGGCGTTAATGGAAACACCATATATTTT
CDR3: CASSRTGGVNGNTIYF

J: TRBJ1-3
size: once
V: TRBV30
D: NA
DNA: TGTGCCTGGAGTGCGTTCCTGGGGCTTGGAAACACCATATATTTT
CDR3: CAWSAFLGLGNTIYF

J: TRBJ1-2
size: few
V: TRBV5-1
D: TRBD1
DNA: TGTGCCAGCAGCCCGCCGGGACAGGGATACTATGGCTACACCTTC
CDR3: CASSPPGQGYYGYTF

J: TRBJ1-2
size: NA
V: TRBV30
D: NA
DNA: TGTGCCTGGAGTGTGGGGGCTTATGGCTACACCTTC
CDR3: CAWSVGAYGYTF

J: TRBJ1-4
size: NA
V: TRBV18
D: NA
DNA: TGTGCCAGCAATAACCCAGGGCCCGATGAAAAACTGTTTTTT
CDR3: CASNNPGPDEKLFF

J: TRBJ2-6
size: NA
V: TRBV19
D: NA
DNA: TGTGCCAGTAGTATATCAGGAAGTGGGGCCAACGTCCTGACTTTC
CDR3: CASSISGSGANVLTF

J: TRBJ1-1
size: NA
V: TRBV5-1
D: NA
DNA: TGCGCCAGCAGCTTACAGGGTATGGACACTGAAGCTTTCTTT
CDR3: CASSLQGMDTEAFF

J: TRBJ2-3
size: NA
V: TRBV15
D: NA
DNA: TGTGCCACCAGCAGAGATCGCCCCGGAGATACGCAGTATTTT
CDR3: CATSRDRPGDTQYF

J: TRBJ1-2
size: NA
V: TRBV5-1
D: TRBD1
DNA: TGCGCCAGCAGCTTGGCCTCCCTGACAGGGATTGAGGGCTATGGCTACACCTTC
CDR3: CASSLASLTGIEGYGYTF

J: TRBJ1-1
size: NA
V: TRBV5-5
D: TRBD1
DNA: TGTGCCAGCAGCCCCAACACAGGGGGCTGGACTGAAGCTTTCTTT
CDR3: CASSPNTGGWTEAFF

J: TRBJ2-1
size: NA
V: TRBV11-3
D: NA
DNA: TGTGCCAGCAGCCCGGAGGACGGTTACAATGAGCAGTTCTTC
CDR3: CASSPEDGYNEQFF

J: TRBJ2-3
size: NA
V: TRBV5-1
D: TRBD1
DNA: TGCGCCAGCAGCGGAACAGGGGGAAATACAGATACGCAGTATTTT
CDR3: CASSGTGGNTDTQYF

J: TRBJ1-5
size: NA
V: TRBV7-8
D: TRBD1
DNA: TGTGCCAGCAGCCGCACTTGGACAGGCAATAGCAATCAGCCCCAGCATTTT
CDR3: CASSRTWTGNSNQPQHF

J: TRBJ1-1
size: once
V: TRBV7-8
D: NA
DNA: TGTGCCAGCAGCTTAGGGGGGGGCACTGAAGCTTTCTTT
CDR3: CASSLGGGTEAFF

J: TRBJ2-7
size: NA
V: TRBV18
D: TRBD1
DNA: TGTGCCAGCTCACCTACGGGACAGGCCTACGAGCAGTACTTC
CDR3: CASSPTGQAYEQYF

J: TRBJ1-6
size: NA
V: TRBV6-5
D: TRBD1
DNA: TGTGCCAGCAGGAAACCGGGACAGGGAGGGTCACCCCTCCACTTT
CDR3: CASRKPGQGGSPLHF

J: TRBJ2-7
size: NA
V: TRBV6-5
D: NA
DNA: TGTGCCAGCAGCGACACGACATCGAGCTCCTACGAGCAGTACTTC
CDR3: CASSDTTSSSYEQYF

J: TRBJ1-4
size: few
V: TRBV29-1
D: NA
DNA: TGCAGCGCCGGTGAGGGTGAAAAACTGTTTTTT
CDR3: CSAGEGEKLFF

J: TRBJ1-6
size: NA
V: TRBV6-5
D: NA
DNA: TGTGCCAGCACCAGACAGAGCCTTAATTCACCCCTCCACTTT
CDR3: CASTRQSLNSPLHF

J: TRBJ2-5
size: NA
V: TRBV6-5
D: NA
DNA: TGTGCCAGCAGTTACTCGGGCTTTTTTGAAGAGACCCAGTACTTC
CDR3: CASSYSGFFEETQYF

J: TRBJ1-4
size: NA
V: TRBV12-2
D: NA
DNA: TGTGCAAGTCGCTTAGGCGAGTCTGCTAATGAAAAACTGTTTTTT
CDR3: CASRLGESANEKLFF